These T cell receptor beta chains were read from a single sample in a study of blood T cell repertoires in COVID-19. Repertoires were generated with immunoSEQ multiplex PCR, while TCRdb's copy carries only in-frame clones and drops some. The sample yields a few hundred thousand clones, around 83% seen once. The source material was peripheral blood. The receptors originated from a man in his fifties with active or convalescent COVID-19. CDR3s include the opening cysteine and the closing phenylalanine or tryptophan. Fields, in order: CDR3 DNA, CDR3 protein, V gene, J gene, D gene, clone size. D genes are given only for firm matches. Some rows mark clone size as missing; the rest say once, few, many or name a class of expanded clone.

CDR3nt: TGTGCCAGCAGTCCCCGACAGGCTGGGGCCAACGTCCTGACTTTC; CDR3aa: CASSPRQAGANVLTF; v_gene: TRBV27; j_gene: TRBJ2-6; d_gene: .; abundance: .
CDR3nt: TGTGCCAGCAGGGCGGGACTAGCCAAAAACATTCAGTACTTC; CDR3aa: CASRAGLAKNIQYF; v_gene: TRBV2; j_gene: TRBJ2-4; d_gene: .; abundance: .
CDR3nt: TGTGCCAGCAGTCCTTGGACAGGGGCAAAGGATGGCTACACCTTC; CDR3aa: CASSPWTGAKDGYTF; v_gene: TRBV6-5; j_gene: TRBJ1-2; d_gene: TRBD1; abundance: .
CDR3nt: TGTGCCAGCAGCCGGGCAGGATCGACTGAAGCTTTCTTT; CDR3aa: CASSRAGSTEAFF; v_gene: TRBV3-1/TRBV3-2; j_gene: TRBJ1-1; d_gene: .; abundance: few
CDR3nt: TGTGCCAGCAGCCCGCTCGGGGTTGGCACTGAAGCTTTCTTT; CDR3aa: CASSPLGVGTEAFF; v_gene: TRBV5-4; j_gene: TRBJ1-1; d_gene: .; abundance: .
CDR3nt: TGTGCCAGCTCACCATACGGCAGGGGGAACGAAAATGAGCAGTTCTTC; CDR3aa: CASSPYGRGNENEQFF; v_gene: TRBV18; j_gene: TRBJ2-1; d_gene: TRBD1; abundance: few
CDR3nt: TGTGCCAGCAGTTCGGGGGGTGCCCTGAACACTGAAGCTTTCTTT; CDR3aa: CASSSGGALNTEAFF; v_gene: TRBV6-5; j_gene: TRBJ1-1; d_gene: .; abundance: .
CDR3nt: TGTGCCAGCAGTGGACCCGGGACAGGGGGCGCGTTGAGATCACCCCTCCACTTT; CDR3aa: CASSGPGTGGALRSPLHF; v_gene: TRBV2; j_gene: TRBJ1-6; d_gene: TRBD1; abundance: .
CDR3nt: TGTGCCAGCAGTGAACTAGCGGGAGGAGCAGATACGCAGTATTTT; CDR3aa: CASSELAGGADTQYF; v_gene: TRBV2; j_gene: TRBJ2-3; d_gene: TRBD2; abundance: .
CDR3nt: TGCGCCAGCAGCCAAGATCCTAGCGGGAGCGGGGCCTCCTACGAGCAGTACTTC; CDR3aa: CASSQDPSGSGASYEQYF; v_gene: TRBV4-1; j_gene: TRBJ2-7; d_gene: TRBD2; abundance: .
CDR3nt: TGCGCCAGCAGCTCGGGTCTGCGAGGCACCGGGGAGCTGTTTTTT; CDR3aa: CASSSGLRGTGELFF; v_gene: TRBV5-1; j_gene: TRBJ2-2; d_gene: .; abundance: .
CDR3nt: TGTGCCAGCAGGGGGCCAGGGCGGTCCTACAATGAGCAGTTCTTC; CDR3aa: CASRGPGRSYNEQFF; v_gene: TRBV27; j_gene: TRBJ2-1; d_gene: .; abundance: .
CDR3nt: TGTGCCAGCACTTCATGGCCGGGACTCTCAGCTAACTATGGCTACACCTTC; CDR3aa: CASTSWPGLSANYGYTF; v_gene: TRBV3-1/TRBV3-2; j_gene: TRBJ1-2; d_gene: .; abundance: .
CDR3nt: TGTGCCAGCAGCGAGGTAGGGGAGCTGTTTTTT; CDR3aa: CASSEVGELFF; v_gene: TRBV3-1/TRBV3-2; j_gene: TRBJ2-2; d_gene: .; abundance: .
CDR3nt: TGTGCCAGCCGGTCTGGGGCCAACGTCCTGACTTTC; CDR3aa: CASRSGANVLTF; v_gene: TRBV3-1/TRBV3-2; j_gene: TRBJ2-6; d_gene: .; abundance: .
CDR3nt: TGTGCCAGCAGCCGGACTAGCGGGAGCGGAGATACGCAGTATTTT; CDR3aa: CASSRTSGSGDTQYF; v_gene: TRBV7-2; j_gene: TRBJ2-3; d_gene: TRBD2; abundance: .
CDR3nt: TGTGCCAGCAGTGAGGCAGGGCGCAATCAGCCCCAGCATTTT; CDR3aa: CASSEAGRNQPQHF; v_gene: TRBV2; j_gene: TRBJ1-5; d_gene: .; abundance: .
CDR3nt: TGTGCCAGTAGTATGTCCCGGGACAGACAAGAGACCCAGTACTTC; CDR3aa: CASSMSRDRQETQYF; v_gene: TRBV19; j_gene: TRBJ2-5; d_gene: TRBD1; abundance: .
CDR3nt: TGTGCCAGCAGTTACTGGCAGGGGGCGTCCTACGAGCAGTACTTC; CDR3aa: CASSYWQGASYEQYF; v_gene: TRBV6-5; j_gene: TRBJ2-7; d_gene: TRBD1; abundance: .
CDR3nt: TGTGCCAGCAGTTACCTTGGACAGGGGAACTATGGCTACACCTTC; CDR3aa: CASSYLGQGNYGYTF; v_gene: TRBV6-2/TRBV6-3; j_gene: TRBJ1-2; d_gene: TRBD1; abundance: .
CDR3nt: TGTGCCAGTAGTATTCGGGGGGCCCACGAGCAGTACTTC; CDR3aa: CASSIRGAHEQYF; v_gene: TRBV19; j_gene: TRBJ2-7; d_gene: .; abundance: .
CDR3nt: TGTGCCAGCTTCGAAGCACGGCGGGTAGGTGGCTACACCTTC; CDR3aa: CASFEARRVGGYTF; v_gene: TRBV6-5; j_gene: TRBJ1-2; d_gene: .; abundance: .
CDR3nt: TGTGCCAGCAGCCCGACCCGGACAGGGACTGAGCAGTTCTTC; CDR3aa: CASSPTRTGTEQFF; v_gene: TRBV5-4; j_gene: TRBJ2-1; d_gene: TRBD1; abundance: few
CDR3nt: TGTGCCACCAGCGGAGGGAGACTAGCGGGAGTCACAGATACGCAGTATTTT; CDR3aa: CATSGGRLAGVTDTQYF; v_gene: TRBV15; j_gene: TRBJ2-3; d_gene: TRBD2; abundance: .
CDR3nt: TGTGCCAGCAGCCCGGGACAGGGTACCCAAGAGACCCAGTACTTC; CDR3aa: CASSPGQGTQETQYF; v_gene: TRBV7-9; j_gene: TRBJ2-5; d_gene: TRBD1; abundance: .
CDR3nt: TGTGCCAGCAGCTTCGGGACAGGCAGCTCCTACGAGCAGTACTTC; CDR3aa: CASSFGTGSSYEQYF; v_gene: TRBV7-6; j_gene: TRBJ2-7; d_gene: TRBD1; abundance: .
CDR3nt: TGTGCCAGCAGTTACTCGGGGGCCCGGGTGAGTCCTAACTATGGCTACACCTTC; CDR3aa: CASSYSGARVSPNYGYTF; v_gene: TRBV6-2/TRBV6-3; j_gene: TRBJ1-2; d_gene: .; abundance: .
CDR3nt: TGTGCCAGCAGCCGGACTAGCGGGAAGGGGGCGCAGTATTTT; CDR3aa: CASSRTSGKGAQYF; v_gene: TRBV14; j_gene: TRBJ2-3; d_gene: TRBD2; abundance: .
CDR3nt: TGTGCCAGCAGTGAACAAGGGGGAGATGGCTACACCTTC; CDR3aa: CASSEQGGDGYTF; v_gene: TRBV25-1; j_gene: TRBJ1-2; d_gene: .; abundance: .
CDR3nt: TGCGCCAGCAGCCAAGAGGGGGGATTGAACTCTGGGGCCAACGTCCTGACTTTC; CDR3aa: CASSQEGGLNSGANVLTF; v_gene: TRBV4-1; j_gene: TRBJ2-6; d_gene: .; abundance: .
CDR3nt: TGTGCCACCAGTGATGGAGGGGCGCAGGCCTACGAGCAGTACTTC; CDR3aa: CATSDGGAQAYEQYF; v_gene: TRBV24-1; j_gene: TRBJ2-7; d_gene: .; abundance: .
CDR3nt: TGCGCCAGCAGCCTAGACCGGGCCGGGGAGCTGTTTTTT; CDR3aa: CASSLDRAGELFF; v_gene: TRBV4-3; j_gene: TRBJ2-2; d_gene: .; abundance: once
CDR3nt: TGTGCCTGGAGTGTACGGGGATACACCGGGGAGCTGTTTTTT; CDR3aa: CAWSVRGYTGELFF; v_gene: TRBV30; j_gene: TRBJ2-2; d_gene: .; abundance: .
CDR3nt: TGTGCCAGCAGCTTAGATCTGGGCAGGACTAGCACAGATACGCAGTATTTT; CDR3aa: CASSLDLGRTSTDTQYF; v_gene: TRBV11-2; j_gene: TRBJ2-3; d_gene: .; abundance: .
CDR3nt: TGTGCCAGCAGTAGCGTGGTCAATGAGCAGTTCTTC; CDR3aa: CASSSVVNEQFF; v_gene: TRBV3-1/TRBV3-2; j_gene: TRBJ2-1; d_gene: .; abundance: .
CDR3nt: TGTGCCAGCAGCTTAAGGACAGAAGACACTGAAGCTTTCTTT; CDR3aa: CASSLRTEDTEAFF; v_gene: TRBV7-3; j_gene: TRBJ1-1; d_gene: .; abundance: .
CDR3nt: TGTGCCAGCAGCCAAGTGGGCGGGGGACAGGGTCTATACGAGCAGTACTTC; CDR3aa: CASSQVGGGQGLYEQYF; v_gene: TRBV3-1/TRBV3-2; j_gene: TRBJ2-7; d_gene: TRBD1; abundance: .
CDR3nt: TGTGCCAGCAGCTGGGGACAGGGAGGAGGGTTGAAAGCTTTCTTT; CDR3aa: CASSWGQGGGLKAFF; v_gene: TRBV5-4; j_gene: TRBJ1-1; d_gene: TRBD1; abundance: .
CDR3nt: TGCGCCAGCAGCGTCGACAGAATGAACACTGAAGCTTTCTTT; CDR3aa: CASSVDRMNTEAFF; v_gene: TRBV10-1; j_gene: TRBJ1-1; d_gene: .; abundance: few
CDR3nt: TGTGCCACCAGTGATTTAGGGACAGGGGTGCCGGGTGAGCAGTTCTTC; CDR3aa: CATSDLGTGVPGEQFF; v_gene: TRBV24-1; j_gene: TRBJ2-1; d_gene: TRBD1; abundance: .
CDR3nt: TGTGCCACCAGTGATTTACGGACTGAAGCTTTCTTT; CDR3aa: CATSDLRTEAFF; v_gene: TRBV24-1; j_gene: TRBJ1-1; d_gene: .; abundance: .
CDR3nt: TGTGCCAGCAGCATTGGACAGGGGGGATCACCCCTCCACTTT; CDR3aa: CASSIGQGGSPLHF; v_gene: TRBV7-6; j_gene: TRBJ1-6; d_gene: TRBD1; abundance: .